Each of the 20 T cell receptor beta chains below was sequenced from the same sample in a study of cytomegalovirus exposure and HLA in healthy donors. The PCR used 60 Vbeta and 13 Jbeta primers. Some clones are missing from TCRdb's copy, which holds only in-frame ones; the method was immunoSEQ multiplex PCR. The sample records 200,000 or so clones, about 85% being singletons. What was sequenced was PBMCs. The receptors shown here come from a man aged 45 to 65 in good health and CMV-seronegative.

This clone has a single count. The V gene is TRBV2, the J gene TRBJ2-2; D gene ambiguous. The germline V and J ends were trimmed by 4 bases and 7 bases, with 10 bases remaining between them. CDR1 is SNHLY and CDR2 is FYNNEI in the germline V gene. CDR3 size: 13 residues. The CDR3 reads CASSVFADGELFF. Written as DNA, the CDR3 is TGTGCCAGCAGTGTATTCGCGGACGGGGAGCTGTTTTTT.

This sequence joins TRBV29-1 and TRBJ2-2, with D hard to call. V lost 6 bases to trimming and J lost 2 bases, with 22 bases between them. Germline values: CDR1 SQVTM, CDR2 ANQGSEA. The CDR3 spans 17 residues. The CDR3 sequence is CSVLSTILTGNTGELFF. The CDR3 region has the DNA TGCAGCGTACTTAGCACGATCCTCACGGGTAACACCGGGGAGCTGTTTTTT.

There are a few counts of this clone. The chain uses TRBV5-8 and TRBJ1-4; the D gene is possibly TRBD1 (5 bases). CDR1 and CDR2 (germline): SGHTS, YDEGEE. Trimming pared 4 bases from V and 7 bases from J, leaving 17 bases between. CDR3 length equals 15 residues. CDR3 region: CASSRTGTGGEKLFF. In nucleotides, the CDR3 is TGTGCCAGCAGCCGGACCGGGACCGGGGGTGAAAAACTGTTTTTT.

The J gene is TRBJ2-2, the V gene TRBV25-1; D is possibly TRBD1 (6 bases). Looked up from germline, CDR1 is MGHDK and CDR2 is SYGVNS. This CDR3 has 14 residues. V lost 4 bases to trimming and J lost 5 bases, with 11 bases between them. The CDR3 region has the DNA TGTGCCAGCAGTGGGACAGTCAGTACCGGGGAGCTGTTTTTT. Translated: CASSGTVSTGELFF.

This chain links TRBV10-2 with TRBJ2-5; 16 positions agree with TRBD2. J was trimmed by 5 bases and V by 0 bases; bases with no gene match: 9. The CDR3 runs to 19 residues. The germline V gene has CDR1 WSHSY and CDR2 SAAADI. The DNA for the CDR3 is TGCGCCAGCAGTGAGTCGGGGACTAGCGGGGGGGCCTCGATTGAGACCCAGTACTTC. This codes for CASSESGTSGGASIETQYF.

The chain couples TRBV7-3 to TRBJ2-3; weak D call: TRBD2 (6 bases). This CDR3 has 15 residues. The germline V gene has CDR1 SGHTA and CDR2 FQGTGA. V was cut by 2 bases and J by 0 bases, with 9 bases left in between. The CDR3 sequence: CASSLVAASTDTQYF. For the CDR3, the DNA is TGTGCCAGCAGCTTAGTAGCGGCGAGCACAGATACGCAGTATTTT.

The chain is built from TRBV6-6 and TRBJ1-5; D perhaps matches TRBD1 (6 bases). Germline V gene data show CDR1 as MNHNY and CDR2 as SVGAGI (reference sequence). Trimming took 7 bases from V and 4 from J, leaving 20 bases between them. The CDR3 contains 16 residues. CDR3 sequence reads: CASKEGQGTWNQPQHF. The CDR3 DNA follows: TGTGCCAGCAAAGAGGGTCAGGGGACATGGAATCAGCCCCAGCATTTT.

This clone has only a few counts. This chain joins TRBV6-1 and TRBJ1-2, with unresolved D. Trimming stripped 4 bases from V and 5 bases from J, with 8 bases between. Germline CDR1 is MNHNS and CDR2 is SASEGT. The CDR3 totals 12 residues. This CDR3 is CASSVGGYGYTF. CDR3 bases: TGTGCCAGCAGTGTAGGAGGGTATGGCTACACCTTC.

This clone occurred a few times. The gene calls are TRBV10-1 and TRBJ2-1; TRBD2 matches at 9 bases. J was trimmed by 6 bases and V by 4 bases; bases with no gene match: 7. Germline lookup yields CDR1 WNHNN and CDR2 SYGVQD (reference sequence). The CDR3 extends over 15 amino acids. CDR3 coding DNA: TGCGCCAGCAGTGTTGGCGGGGGGGCCACCAATGAGCAGTTCTTC. Residues: CASSVGGGATNEQFF.

A word on this clone: A read error may account for a junction end that differs from germline. Distinct nucleotide sequences in the sample also encode this CDR3. This sequence joins TRBV27 and TRBJ2-6, with 8 bases identical to TRBD1. Germline V lookup: CDR1 MNHEY, CDR2 SMNVEV (reference sequence). This CDR3 has 16 residues. CDR3 DNA sequence: TGTGCCAGCAGTTCCCTCAGGGGGCAAGGGGCCAACGTCCTGACCTTC. This gives the protein CASSSLRGQGANVLTF.

This clone was seen a handful of times. The chain couples TRBV10-3 to TRBJ2-5; TRBD2 matches 7 bases. The V and J ends lost 7 bases and 0 bases, in that order; junction bases with no gene match: 8. The CDR3 sequence is 15 residues long. The germline V gene has CDR1 ENHRY and CDR2 SYGVKD. CDR3 protein: CAIKPSGAHQETQYF. CDR3 DNA sequence: TGTGCCATCAAGCCAAGCGGGGCCCACCAAGAGACCCAGTACTTC.

This clone was seen more than once but under ten times. V gene TRBV6-1 combines with J gene TRBJ1-1; perhaps TRBD1 as D (5 bases). Germline V lookup: CDR1 MNHNS, CDR2 SASEGT. V lost 6 bases and J 3 bases, leaving 14 bases between the germline ends. This CDR3 contains 14 residues. The CDR3, as DNA: TGTGCCAGCAGGCGGGACCGGGGGGACACTGAAGCTTTCTTT. It is translated as CASRRDRGDTEAFF.

The gene calls are TRBV9 and TRBJ1-2, with 12 bases matching TRBD1. V dropped 3 bases and J dropped 3; count of bases not matched to a gene: 3. The CDR3 consists of 15 residues. Germline V lookup: CDR1 SGDLS, CDR2 YYNGEE. The CDR3 sequence: CASSEGTGGHYGYTF. CDR3 coding DNA: TGTGCCAGCAGCGAAGGGACAGGGGGCCACTATGGCTACACCTTC.

The genes are TRBV11-2 and TRBJ2-5; weak D call: TRBD2 (6 bases). Germline V gives CDR1 SGHAT, CDR2 FQNNGV. CDR3 length: 14 amino acids. Trimming shortened V by 3 bases and J by 2 bases, and 10 bases separated the two germline ends. The CDR3 DNA sequence: TGTGCCAGCAGCTTGTCGGGGGTTCAAGAGACCCAGTACTTC. This sequence encodes CASSLSGVQETQYF.

This chain uses TRBV10-1 with TRBJ1-2, with TRBD1 identical over 8 bases. The V segment lost 6 bases and the J segment 4 bases; nucleotides outside the gene matches: 19. This CDR3 has 18 residues. Germline V CDR1 and CDR2: WNHNN, SYGVQD (reference sequence). The CDR3 nucleotides are TGCGCCAGCAGGGGGCCAGAAGGACAGGGAATATCTAGCTATGGCTACACCTTC. This gives the protein CASRGPEGQGISSYGYTF.

The V call is TRBV5-6, the J call TRBJ2-1; possibly TRBD2 for D (6 bases). CDR1 SGHDT and CDR2 YYEEEE come from the germline V gene. The V end was cut by 4 bases, the J end by 0 bases, with 11 bases between. This CDR3 has 15 amino acids. CDR3 protein: CASSPQAGSYNEQFF. The CDR3 DNA follows: TGTGCCAGCAGCCCCCAAGCGGGCTCCTACAATGAGCAGTTCTTC.

The rearrangement joins TRBV5-4 to TRBJ1-1; D possibly corresponds to TRBD1 (5 bases). CDR1 is SGHNT, CDR2 YYREEE, per germline (reference sequence). The V and J ends lost 5 bases and 4 bases respectively, with 21 bases between them. There are 16 residues in the CDR3. CDR3 nucleotide sequence: TGTGCCAGCAGTGTTGTACAGGCCCTACACCTCACTGAAGCTTTCTTT. This gives the protein CASSVVQALHLTEAFF. The full variable domain, completed using reference TRBV5-4 and TRBJ1-1, is ETGVTQSPTHLIKTRGQQVTLRCSSQSGHNTVSWYQQALGQGPQFIFQYYREEENGRGNFPPRFSGLQFPNYSSELNVNALELDDSALYLCASSVVQALHLTEAFFGQGTRLTVV.

This clone was counted once. The chain is built from TRBV5-6 and TRBJ2-1, with 8 bases fitting TRBD1. The CDR3 length is 17 residues. J was trimmed by 10 bases and V by 2 bases; bases with no gene match: 17. The germline V gene encodes CDR1 SGHDT and CDR2 YYEEEE. The DNA of the CDR3 is TGTGCCAGCAGCTTAGAACTTCGAGGCGGACAGGGCGACGAGCAGTTCTTC. It translates to CASSLELRGGQGDEQFF.

This clone occurred a few times. This chain links TRBV6-5 with TRBJ1-3; D is ambiguous. CDR1 is MNHEY, CDR2 SVGAGI, per germline. The CDR3 is 15 amino acids. V was shortened by 0 bases and J by 0 bases, with 6 bases between the two germline ends. The CDR3 DNA reads as TGTGCCAGCAGTTACTCAGAGGGCTCTGGAAACACCATATATTTT. Encoded protein: CASSYSEGSGNTIYF.

The J gene is TRBJ1-2, the V gene TRBV27, with TRBD1 matching 12 bases. J gave up 4 bases and V 1 base, and 10 bases lay outside the gene matches. Germline V gene data show CDR1 as MNHEY and CDR2 as SMNVEV (reference sequence). The CDR3 has 18 amino acids. The CDR3 nucleotides read TGTGCCAGCAGTTTATATGGGACAGGGGGCCTACCTAGCTATGGCTACACCTTC. It encodes CASSLYGTGGLPSYGYTF.